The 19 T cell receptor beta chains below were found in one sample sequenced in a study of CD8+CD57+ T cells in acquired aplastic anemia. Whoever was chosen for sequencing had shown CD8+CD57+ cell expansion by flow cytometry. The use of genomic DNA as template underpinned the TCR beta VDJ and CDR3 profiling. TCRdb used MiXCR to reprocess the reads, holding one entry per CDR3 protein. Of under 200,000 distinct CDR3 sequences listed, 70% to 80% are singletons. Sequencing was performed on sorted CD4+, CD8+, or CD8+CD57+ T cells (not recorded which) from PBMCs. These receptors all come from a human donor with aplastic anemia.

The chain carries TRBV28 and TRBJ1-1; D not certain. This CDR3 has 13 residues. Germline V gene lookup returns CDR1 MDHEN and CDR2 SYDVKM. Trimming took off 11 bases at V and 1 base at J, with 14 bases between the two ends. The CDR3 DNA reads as TGTGCCGCGCGGGGAGGGTGGAACACTGAAGCTTTCTTT. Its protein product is CAARGGWNTEAFF.

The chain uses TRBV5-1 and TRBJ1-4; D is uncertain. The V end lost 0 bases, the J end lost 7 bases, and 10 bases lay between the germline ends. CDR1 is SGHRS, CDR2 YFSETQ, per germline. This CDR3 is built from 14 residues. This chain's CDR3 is CASSLADGGEKLFF. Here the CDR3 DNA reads TGCGCCAGCAGCTTGGCCGATGGTGGTGAAAAACTGTTTTTT.

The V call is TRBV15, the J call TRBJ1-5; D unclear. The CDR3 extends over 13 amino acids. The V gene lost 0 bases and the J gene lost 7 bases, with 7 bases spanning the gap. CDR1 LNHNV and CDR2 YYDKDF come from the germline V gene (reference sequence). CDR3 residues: CATSREGYQPQHF. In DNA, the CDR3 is TGTGCCACCAGCAGAGAGGGGTACCAGCCCCAGCATTTT.

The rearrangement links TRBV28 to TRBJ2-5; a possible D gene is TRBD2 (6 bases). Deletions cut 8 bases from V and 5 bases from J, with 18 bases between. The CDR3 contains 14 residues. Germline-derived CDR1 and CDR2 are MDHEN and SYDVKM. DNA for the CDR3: TGTGCCAGCGGTAAAGGAGGAGGAGGGGAGACCCAGTACTTC. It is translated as CASGKGGGGETQYF.

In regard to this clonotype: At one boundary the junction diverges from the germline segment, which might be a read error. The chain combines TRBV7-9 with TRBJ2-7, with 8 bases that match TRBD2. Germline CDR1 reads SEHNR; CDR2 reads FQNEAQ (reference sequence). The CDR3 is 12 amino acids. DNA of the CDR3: TGTGCCAGCAGCGTAGCGGGGACTGAGCAGTACTTC. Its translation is CASSVAGTEQYF. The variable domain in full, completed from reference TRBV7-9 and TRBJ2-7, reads DTGVSQNPRHKITKRGQNVTFRCDPISEHNRLYWYRQTLGQGPEFLTYFQNEAQLEKSRLLSDRFSAERPKGSFSTLEIQRTEQGDSAMYLCASSVAGTEQYFGPGTRLTVT.

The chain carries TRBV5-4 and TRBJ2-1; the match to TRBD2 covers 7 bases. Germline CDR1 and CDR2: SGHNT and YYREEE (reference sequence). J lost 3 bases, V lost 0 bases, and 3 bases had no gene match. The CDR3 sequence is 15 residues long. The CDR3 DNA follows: TGTGCCAGCAGCTTGGACCAGCGGGGCTACAATGAGCAGTTCTTC. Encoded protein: CASSLDQRGYNEQFF. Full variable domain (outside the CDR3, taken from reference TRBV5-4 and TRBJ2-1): ETGVTQSPTHLIKTRGQQVTLRCSSQSGHNTVSWYQQALGQGPQFIFQYYREEENGRGNFPPRFSGLQFPNYSSELNVNALELDDSALYLCASSLDQRGYNEQFFGPGTRLTVL.

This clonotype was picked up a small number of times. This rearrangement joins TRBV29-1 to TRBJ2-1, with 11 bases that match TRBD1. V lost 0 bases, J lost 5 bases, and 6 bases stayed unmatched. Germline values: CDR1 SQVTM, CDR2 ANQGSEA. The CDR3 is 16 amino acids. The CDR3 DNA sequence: TGCAGCGTTGAAGATTGGGACAGGGGGATCGACAATGAGCAGTTCTTC. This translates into CSVEDWDRGIDNEQFF.

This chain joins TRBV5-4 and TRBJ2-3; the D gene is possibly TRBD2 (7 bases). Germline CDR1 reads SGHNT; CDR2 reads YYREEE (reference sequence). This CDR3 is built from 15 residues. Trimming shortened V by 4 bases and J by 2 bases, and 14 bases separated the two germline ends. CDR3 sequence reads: CASSGEGGNTDTQYF. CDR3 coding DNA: TGTGCCAGCAGCGGTGAGGGGGGGAACACAGATACGCAGTATTTT.

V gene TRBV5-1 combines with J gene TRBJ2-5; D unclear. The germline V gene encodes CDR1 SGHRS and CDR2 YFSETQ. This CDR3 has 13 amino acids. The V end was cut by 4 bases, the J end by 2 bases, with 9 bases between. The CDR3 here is CASSVEIQETQYF. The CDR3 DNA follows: TGCGCCAGCAGCGTCGAGATTCAAGAGACCCAGTACTTC.

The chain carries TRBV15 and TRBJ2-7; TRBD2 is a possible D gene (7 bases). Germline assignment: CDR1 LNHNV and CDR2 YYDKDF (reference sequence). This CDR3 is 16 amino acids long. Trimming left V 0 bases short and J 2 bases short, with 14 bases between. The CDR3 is CATSRDRTGGTYEQYF. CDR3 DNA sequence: TGTGCCACCAGCAGAGATCGGACGGGGGGCACCTACGAGCAGTACTTC.

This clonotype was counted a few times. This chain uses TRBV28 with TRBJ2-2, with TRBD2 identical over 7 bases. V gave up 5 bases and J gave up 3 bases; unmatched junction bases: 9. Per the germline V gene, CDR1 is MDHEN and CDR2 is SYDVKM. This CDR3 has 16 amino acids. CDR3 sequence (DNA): TGTGCCAGCAGTCCTTCGGCCGGGAGGTACACCGGGGAGCTGTTTTTT. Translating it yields CASSPSAGRYTGELFF.

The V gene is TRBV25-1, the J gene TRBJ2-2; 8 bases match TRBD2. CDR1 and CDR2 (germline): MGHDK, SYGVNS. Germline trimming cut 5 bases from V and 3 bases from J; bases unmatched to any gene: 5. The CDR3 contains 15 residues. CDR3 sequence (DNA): TGTGCCAGCAGTTCAGCGGGAGTGGACACCGGGGAGCTGTTTTTT. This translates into CASSSAGVDTGELFF. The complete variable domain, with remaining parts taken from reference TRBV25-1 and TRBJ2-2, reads EADIYQTPRYLVIGTGKKITLECSQTMGHDKMYWYQQDPGMELHLIHYSYGVNSTEKGDLSSESTVSRIRTEHFPLTLESARPSHTSQYLCASSSAGVDTGELFFGEGSRLTVL.

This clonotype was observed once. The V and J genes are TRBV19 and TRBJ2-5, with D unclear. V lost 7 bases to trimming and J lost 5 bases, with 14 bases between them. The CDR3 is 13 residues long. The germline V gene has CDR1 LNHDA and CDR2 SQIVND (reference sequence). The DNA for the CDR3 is TGTGCCAGTATCTGGCGAGGTAGTGAGACCCAGTACTTC. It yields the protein CASIWRGSETQYF. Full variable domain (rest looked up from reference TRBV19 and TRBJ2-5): DGGITQSPKYLFRKEGQNVTLSCEQNLNHDAMYWYRQDPGQGLRLIYYSQIVNDFQKGDIAEGYSVSREKKESFPLTVTSAQKNPTAFYLCASIWRGSETQYFGPGTRLLVL.

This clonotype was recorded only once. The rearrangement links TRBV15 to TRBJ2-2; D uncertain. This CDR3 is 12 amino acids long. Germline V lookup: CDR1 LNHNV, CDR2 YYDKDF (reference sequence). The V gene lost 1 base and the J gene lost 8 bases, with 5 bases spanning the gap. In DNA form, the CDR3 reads TGTGCCACCAGCAGAGTTTCAGGGGAGCTGTTTTTT. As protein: CATSRVSGELFF.

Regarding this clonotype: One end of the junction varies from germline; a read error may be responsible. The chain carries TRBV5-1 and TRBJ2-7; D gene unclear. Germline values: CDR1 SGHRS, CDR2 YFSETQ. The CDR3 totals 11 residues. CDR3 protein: CASSSRYEQYF. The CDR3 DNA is TGTGCCAGCAGCTCCCGTTACGAGCAGTACTTC.

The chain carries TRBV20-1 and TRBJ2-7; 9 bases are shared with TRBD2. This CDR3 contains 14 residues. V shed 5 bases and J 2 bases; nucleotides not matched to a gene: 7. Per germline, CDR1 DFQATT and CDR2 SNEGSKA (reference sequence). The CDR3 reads CSAPTSGTPYEQYF. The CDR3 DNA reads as TGCAGTGCTCCGACTAGCGGCACCCCCTACGAGCAGTACTTC.

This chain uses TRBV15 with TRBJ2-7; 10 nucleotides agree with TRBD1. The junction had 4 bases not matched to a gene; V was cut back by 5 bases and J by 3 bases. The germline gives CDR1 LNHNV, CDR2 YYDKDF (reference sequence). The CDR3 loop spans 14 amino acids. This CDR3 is CATSSGQGIYEQYF. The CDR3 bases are TGTGCCACCAGCTCGGGACAGGGGATCTACGAGCAGTACTTC.

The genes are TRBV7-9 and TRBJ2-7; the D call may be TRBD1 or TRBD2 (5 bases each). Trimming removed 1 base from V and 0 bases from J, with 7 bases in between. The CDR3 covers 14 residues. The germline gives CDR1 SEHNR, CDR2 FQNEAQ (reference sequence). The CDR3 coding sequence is TGTGCCAGCAGCTTAGGGGACGGCTCCTACGAGCAGTACTTC. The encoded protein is CASSLGDGSYEQYF.

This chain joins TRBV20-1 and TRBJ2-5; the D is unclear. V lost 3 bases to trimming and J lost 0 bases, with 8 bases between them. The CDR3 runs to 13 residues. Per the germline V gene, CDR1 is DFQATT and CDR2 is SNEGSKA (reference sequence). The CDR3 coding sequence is TGCAGTGCTAGGAGGCGGCACCAAGAGACCCAGTACTTC. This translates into CSARRRHQETQYF.